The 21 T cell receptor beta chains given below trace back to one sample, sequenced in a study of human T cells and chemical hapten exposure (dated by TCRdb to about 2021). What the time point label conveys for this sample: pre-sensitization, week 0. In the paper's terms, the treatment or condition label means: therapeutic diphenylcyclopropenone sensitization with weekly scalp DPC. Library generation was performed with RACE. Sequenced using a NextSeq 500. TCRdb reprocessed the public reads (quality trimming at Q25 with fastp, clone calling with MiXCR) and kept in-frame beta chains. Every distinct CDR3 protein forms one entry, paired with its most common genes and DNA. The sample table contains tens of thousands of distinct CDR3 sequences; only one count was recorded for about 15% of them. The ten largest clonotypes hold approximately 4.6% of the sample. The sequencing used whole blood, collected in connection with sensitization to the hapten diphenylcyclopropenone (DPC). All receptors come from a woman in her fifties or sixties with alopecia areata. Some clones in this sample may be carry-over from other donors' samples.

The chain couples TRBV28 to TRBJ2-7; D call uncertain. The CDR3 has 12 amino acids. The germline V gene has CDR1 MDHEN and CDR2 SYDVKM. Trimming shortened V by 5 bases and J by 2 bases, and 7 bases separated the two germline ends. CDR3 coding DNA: TGTGCCAGCAGTAGACCCGCCTACGAGCAGTACTTC. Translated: CASSRPAYEQYF.

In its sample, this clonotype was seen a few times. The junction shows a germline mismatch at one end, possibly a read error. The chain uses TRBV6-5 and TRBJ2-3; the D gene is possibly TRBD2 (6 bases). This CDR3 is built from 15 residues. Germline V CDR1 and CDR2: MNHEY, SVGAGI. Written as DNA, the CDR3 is TGTGCCAGCAACGGCGGGACCCTTGACACAGATGCGCAGTATTTT. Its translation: CASNGGTLDTDAQYF.

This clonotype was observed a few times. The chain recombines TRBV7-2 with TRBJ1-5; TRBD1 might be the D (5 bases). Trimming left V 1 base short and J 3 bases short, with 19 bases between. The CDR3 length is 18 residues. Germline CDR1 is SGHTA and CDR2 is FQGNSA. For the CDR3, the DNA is TGTGCCAGCAGCTTAGTAGCGGACAAAAGGACGTACAATCAGCCCCAGCATTTT. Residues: CASSLVADKRTYNQPQHF.

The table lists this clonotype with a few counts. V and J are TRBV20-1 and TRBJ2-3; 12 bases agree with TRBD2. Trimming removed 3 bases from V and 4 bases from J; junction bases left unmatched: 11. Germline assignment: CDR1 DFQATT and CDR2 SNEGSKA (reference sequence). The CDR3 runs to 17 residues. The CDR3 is CSASSPPLAGGADTQYF. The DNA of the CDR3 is TGCAGTGCTAGTAGTCCTCCTCTAGCGGGAGGGGCAGATACGCAGTATTTT.

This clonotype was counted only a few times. CDR3 nucleotides: TGTGCTAGTCCCAACACCGACGGGAGGAACACTGAAGCTTTCTTT. This sequence encodes CASPNTDGRNTEAFF. The chain carries TRBV12-5 and TRBJ1-1; no firm D call. Per germline, CDR1 LGHNT and CDR2 FRNRAP. The ends were cut back, 8 bases at V and 1 base at J, with 17 bases in the middle. The CDR3 loop spans 15 amino acids.

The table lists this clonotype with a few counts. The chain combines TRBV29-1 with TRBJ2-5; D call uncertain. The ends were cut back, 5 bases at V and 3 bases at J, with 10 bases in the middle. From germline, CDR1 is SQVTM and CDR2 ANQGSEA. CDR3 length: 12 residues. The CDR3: CSVRTHEETQYF. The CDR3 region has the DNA TGCAGCGTTCGGACCCATGAAGAGACCCAGTACTTC. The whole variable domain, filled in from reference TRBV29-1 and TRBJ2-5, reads SAVISQKPSRDICQRGTSLTIQCQVDSQVTMMFWYRQQPGQSLTLIATANQGSEATYESGFVIDKFPISRPNLTFSTLTVSNMSPEDSSIYLCSVRTHEETQYFGPGTRLLVL.

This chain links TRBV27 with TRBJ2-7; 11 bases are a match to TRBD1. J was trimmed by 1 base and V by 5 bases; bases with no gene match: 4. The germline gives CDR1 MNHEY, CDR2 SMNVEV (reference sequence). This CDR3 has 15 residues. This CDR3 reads CASSKGQGGSYEQYF. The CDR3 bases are TGTGCCAGCAGTAAGGGACAGGGGGGGTCCTACGAGCAGTACTTC.

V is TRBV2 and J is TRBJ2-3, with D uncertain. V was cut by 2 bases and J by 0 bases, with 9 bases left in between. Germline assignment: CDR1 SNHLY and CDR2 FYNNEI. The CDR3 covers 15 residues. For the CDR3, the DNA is TGTGCCAGCAGTGAAAATCCCGGGAGCACAGATACGCAGTATTTT. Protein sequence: CASSENPGSTDTQYF.

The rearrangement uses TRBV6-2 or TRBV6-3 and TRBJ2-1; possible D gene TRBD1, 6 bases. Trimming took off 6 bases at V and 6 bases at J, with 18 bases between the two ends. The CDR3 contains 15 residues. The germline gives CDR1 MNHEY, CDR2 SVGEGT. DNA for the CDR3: TGTGCCAGCAGATCGGGGACAAGGAACTTCAATGAGCAGTTCTTC. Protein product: CASRSGTRNFNEQFF.

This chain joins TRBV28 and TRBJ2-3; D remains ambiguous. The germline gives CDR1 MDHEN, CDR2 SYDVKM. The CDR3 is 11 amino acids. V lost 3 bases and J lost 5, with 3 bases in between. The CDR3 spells CASSFKDTQYF. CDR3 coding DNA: TGTGCCAGCAGTTTTAAAGATACGCAGTATTTT.

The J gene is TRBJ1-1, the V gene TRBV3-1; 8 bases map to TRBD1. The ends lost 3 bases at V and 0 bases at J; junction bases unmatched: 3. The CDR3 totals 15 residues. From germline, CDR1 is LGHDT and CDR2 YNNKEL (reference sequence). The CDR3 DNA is TGTGCCAGCAGCCAGGGACAGGTCCTGAACACTGAAGCTTTCTTT. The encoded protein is CASSQGQVLNTEAFF.

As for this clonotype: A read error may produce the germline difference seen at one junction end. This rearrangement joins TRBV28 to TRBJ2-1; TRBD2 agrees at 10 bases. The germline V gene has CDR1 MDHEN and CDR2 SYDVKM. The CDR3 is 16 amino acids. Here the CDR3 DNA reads TGTGCCAGCAGTTTGGCTAGCGGGAGAGTTAGCAATGGGCAGTTCTTC. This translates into CASSLASGRVSNGQFF.

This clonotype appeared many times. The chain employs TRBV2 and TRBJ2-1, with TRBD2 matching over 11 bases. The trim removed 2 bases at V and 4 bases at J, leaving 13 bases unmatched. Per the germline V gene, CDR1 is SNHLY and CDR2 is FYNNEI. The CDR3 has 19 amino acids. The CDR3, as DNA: TGTGCCAGCAGTGAATATAGCGGGAGGGTCCTAGGGGGGTACAATGAGCAGTTCTTC. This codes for CASSEYSGRVLGGYNEQFF.

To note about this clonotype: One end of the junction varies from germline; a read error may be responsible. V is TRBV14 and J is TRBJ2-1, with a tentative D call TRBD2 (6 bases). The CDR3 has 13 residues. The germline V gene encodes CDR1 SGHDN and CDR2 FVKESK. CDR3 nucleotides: TGTGCCAGCAGCCAAGATTGGATGCGCGGGACCCGATTC. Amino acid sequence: CASSQDWMRGTRF.

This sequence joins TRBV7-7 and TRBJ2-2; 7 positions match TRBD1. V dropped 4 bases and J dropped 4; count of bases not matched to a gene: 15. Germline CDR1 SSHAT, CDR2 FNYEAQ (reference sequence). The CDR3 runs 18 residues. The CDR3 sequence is CASSSIGTGASPTGELFF. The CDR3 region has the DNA TGTGCCAGCAGCTCGATAGGAACAGGGGCCTCGCCCACCGGGGAGCTGTTTTTT.

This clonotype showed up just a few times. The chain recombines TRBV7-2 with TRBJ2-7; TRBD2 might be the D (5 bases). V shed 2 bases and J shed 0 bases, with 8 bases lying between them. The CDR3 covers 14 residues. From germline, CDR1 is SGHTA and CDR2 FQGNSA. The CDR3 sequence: CASSLTGSSYEQYF. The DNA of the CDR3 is TGTGCCAGCAGCTTAACGGGAAGCTCCTACGAGCAGTACTTC.

CDR3 in amino acids: CSAMTGTANEQYF. CDR3 in DNA: TGCAGCGCTATGACCGGGACAGCCAACGAGCAGTACTTC. The chain is built from TRBV29-1 and TRBJ2-7; 7 bases match TRBD1. The ends lost 7 bases at V and 5 bases at J; junction bases unmatched: 11. Germline loops: CDR1 SQVTM, CDR2 ANQGSEA. The CDR3 has 13 amino acids.

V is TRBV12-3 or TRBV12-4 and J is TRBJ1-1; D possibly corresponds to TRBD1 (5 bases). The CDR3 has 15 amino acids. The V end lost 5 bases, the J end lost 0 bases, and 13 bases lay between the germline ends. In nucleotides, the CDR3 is TGTGCCAGCAGTCCTCAGGGCCAACTGAACACTGAAGCTTTCTTT. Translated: CASSPQGQLNTEAFF.

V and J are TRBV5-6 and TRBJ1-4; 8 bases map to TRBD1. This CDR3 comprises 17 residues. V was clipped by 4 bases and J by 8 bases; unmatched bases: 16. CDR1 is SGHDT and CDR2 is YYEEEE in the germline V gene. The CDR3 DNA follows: TGTGCCAGCAGCAGGGGCACGACAGGGGAGGTTTGGGAAAAACTGTTTTTT. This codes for CASSRGTTGEVWEKLFF.

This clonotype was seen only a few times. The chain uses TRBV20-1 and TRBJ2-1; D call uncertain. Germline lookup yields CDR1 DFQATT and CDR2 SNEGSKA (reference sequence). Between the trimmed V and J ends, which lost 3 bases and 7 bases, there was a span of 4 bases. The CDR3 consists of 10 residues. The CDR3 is CSASENEQFF. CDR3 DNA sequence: TGCAGTGCTAGTGAGAATGAGCAGTTCTTC.

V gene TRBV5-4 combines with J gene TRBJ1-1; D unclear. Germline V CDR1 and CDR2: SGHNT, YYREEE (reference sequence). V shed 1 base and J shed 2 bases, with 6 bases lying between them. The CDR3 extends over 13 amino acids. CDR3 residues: CASSLPGNTEAFF. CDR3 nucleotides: TGTGCCAGCAGCTTGCCGGGAAACACTGAAGCTTTCTTT.